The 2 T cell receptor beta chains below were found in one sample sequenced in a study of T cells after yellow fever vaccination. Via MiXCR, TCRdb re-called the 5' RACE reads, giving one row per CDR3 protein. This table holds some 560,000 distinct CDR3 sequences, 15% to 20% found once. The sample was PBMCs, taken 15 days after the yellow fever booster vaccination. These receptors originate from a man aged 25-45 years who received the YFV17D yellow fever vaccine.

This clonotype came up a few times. Here the CDR3 DNA reads TGCGCCAGCAGCCTGCGACTAGCGGGAGATCAAGAGACCCAGTACTTC. It codes for CASSLRLAGDQETQYF. The chain carries TRBV5-1 and TRBJ2-5; 12 bases line up with TRBD2. CDR3 length: 16 amino acids. Germline V gene data show CDR1 as SGHRS and CDR2 as YFSETQ. Losses at the gene ends were 4 bases for V and 2 bases for J; bases not matched to a gene: 6.

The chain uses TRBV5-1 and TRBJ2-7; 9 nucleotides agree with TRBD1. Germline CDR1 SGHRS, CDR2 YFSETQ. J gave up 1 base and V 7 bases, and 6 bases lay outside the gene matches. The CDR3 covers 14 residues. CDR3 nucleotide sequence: TGCGCCAGCCGAATCGGGACAGGGTCCTACGAGCAGTACTTC. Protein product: CASRIGTGSYEQYF.